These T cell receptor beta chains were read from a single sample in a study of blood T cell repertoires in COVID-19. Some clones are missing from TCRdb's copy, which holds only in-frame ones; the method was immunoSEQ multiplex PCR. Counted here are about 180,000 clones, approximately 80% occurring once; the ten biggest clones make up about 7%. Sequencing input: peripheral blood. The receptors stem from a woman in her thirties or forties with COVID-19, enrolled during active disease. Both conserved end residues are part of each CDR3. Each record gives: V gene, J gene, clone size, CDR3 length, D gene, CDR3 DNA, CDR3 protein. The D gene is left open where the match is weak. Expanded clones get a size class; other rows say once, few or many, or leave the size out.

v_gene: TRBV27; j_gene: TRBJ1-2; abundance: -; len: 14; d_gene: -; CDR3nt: TGTGCCAGCGAGGGGGGGGGCGACGACGGTGGCTACACCTTC; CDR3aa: CASEGGGDDGGYTF
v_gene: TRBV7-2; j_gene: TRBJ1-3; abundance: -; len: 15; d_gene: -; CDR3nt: TGTGCCAGCAGCTTCAGGGCGAGCTCTGGAAACACCATATATTTT; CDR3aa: CASSFRASSGNTIYF
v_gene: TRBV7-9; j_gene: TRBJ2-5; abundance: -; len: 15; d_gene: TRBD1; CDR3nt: TGTGCCAGCAGCCCCCTTGACAGGGACCAAGAGACCCAGTACTTC; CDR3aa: CASSPLDRDQETQYF
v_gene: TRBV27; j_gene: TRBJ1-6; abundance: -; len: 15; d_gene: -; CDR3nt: TGTGCCAGCAGTTTAATCCAGGGTAGCAATTCACCCCTCCACTTT; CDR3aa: CASSLIQGSNSPLHF
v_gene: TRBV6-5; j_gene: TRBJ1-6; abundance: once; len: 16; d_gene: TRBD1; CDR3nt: TGTGCCAGCAGTTACTTACCGGGACAGGATAATTCACCCCTCCACTTT; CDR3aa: CASSYLPGQDNSPLHF
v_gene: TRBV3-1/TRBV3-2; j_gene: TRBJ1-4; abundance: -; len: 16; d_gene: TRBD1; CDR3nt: TGTGCCAGCAGCCAAGGGATGAGGACAGGGGGCAAGAAACTGTTTTTT; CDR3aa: CASSQGMRTGGKKLFF
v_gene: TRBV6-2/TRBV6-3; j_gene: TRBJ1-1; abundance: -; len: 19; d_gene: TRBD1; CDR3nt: TGTGCCAGCAGTTACTCGAGGGCCCGGGACAGCTACAAGAACACTGAAGCTTTCTTT; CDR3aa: CASSYSRARDSYKNTEAFF
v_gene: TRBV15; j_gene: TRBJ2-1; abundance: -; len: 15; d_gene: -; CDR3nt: TGTGCCACCAGCACGTATAGGACGGGAAACAATGAGCAGTTCTTC; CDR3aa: CATSTYRTGNNEQFF
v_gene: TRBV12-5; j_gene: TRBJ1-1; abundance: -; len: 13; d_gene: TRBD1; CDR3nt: TGTGCTAGTGGTCGGACAGGGAACACTGAAGCTTTCTTT; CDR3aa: CASGRTGNTEAFF
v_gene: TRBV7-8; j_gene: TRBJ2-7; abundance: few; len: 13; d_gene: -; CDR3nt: TGTGCCAGCAGCCCACCGGCGGCAGACGAGCAGTACTTC; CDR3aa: CASSPPAADEQYF
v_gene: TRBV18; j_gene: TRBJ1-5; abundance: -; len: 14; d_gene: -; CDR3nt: TGTGCCAGCTCCAAAGCGGTCGCTGGGCAGCCCCAGCATTTT; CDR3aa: CASSKAVAGQPQHF
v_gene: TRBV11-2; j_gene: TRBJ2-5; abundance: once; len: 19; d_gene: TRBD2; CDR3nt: TGTGCCAGCAGCTTAGCTCCGGGACTAGCGGGACCCTTCGAAGAGACCCAGTACTTC; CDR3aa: CASSLAPGLAGPFEETQYF
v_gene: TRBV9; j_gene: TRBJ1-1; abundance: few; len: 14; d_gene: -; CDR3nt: TGTGCCAGCAGCGTAGGAGGGAAGAACACTGAAGCTTTCTTT; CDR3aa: CASSVGGKNTEAFF
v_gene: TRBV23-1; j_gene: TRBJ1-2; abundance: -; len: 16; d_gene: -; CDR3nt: TGCGCCAGCAGTCAATCGACGGAGACGTTTGACTATGGCTACACCTTC; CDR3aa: CASSQSTETFDYGYTF
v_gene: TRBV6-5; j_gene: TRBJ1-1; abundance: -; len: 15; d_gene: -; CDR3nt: TGTGCCAGCAGTTACTCTGGGGCAAGGGGCACTGAAGCTTTCTTT; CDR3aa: CASSYSGARGTEAFF